Listed below are T cell receptor beta chains from one sample, sequenced in a study of shared clonotypes between healthy human individuals. The repertoire was sequenced with immunoSEQ multiplex PCR; TCRdb's copy has only in-frame clones and lacks some. The repertoire holds under 1,100,000 clones, with 75% to 85% as singletons. The sample taken for sequencing was memory CD4+ T cells from PBMCs. Source of these receptors: a man younger than 30 in good health. Some clones in this sample may be carry-over from other donors' samples. Both conserved end residues are part of each CDR3. The D gene is left open where the match is weak. Clone size is stated in some rows and not others, as once, few, many or a class when expanded.

>TRBD2|.|15|TRBJ2-5|TRBV5-1
CASSAPLAGVETQYF
TGCGCCAGCAGCGCCCCGCTAGCGGGAGTGGAGACCCAGTACTTC
>TRBD1|.|13|TRBJ2-7|TRBV28
CASSSGQNYEQYF
TGTGCCAGCAGCTCGGGACAGAACTACGAGCAGTACTTC
>.|once|12|TRBJ1-1|TRBV2
CAREQANTEAFF
TGTGCCAGGGAGCAGGCAAACACTGAAGCTTTCTTT
>TRBD1|.|18|TRBJ1-1|TRBV28
CASSKFSTGGGRNTEAFF
TGTGCCAGCAGCAAATTCTCCACAGGGGGCGGAAGGAACACTGAAGCTTTCTTT
>.|few|15|TRBJ2-1|TRBV9
CASSVDSGDYNEQFF
TGTGCCAGCAGCGTAGACTCAGGTGACTACAATGAGCAGTTCTTC
>TRBD2|.|16|TRBJ2-2|TRBV5-1
CASSLEPRGDTGELFF
TGCGCCAGCAGCTTGGAGCCGCGGGGGGACACCGGGGAGCTGTTTTTT
>.|.|15|TRBJ1-1|TRBV30
CAWLPTRTFGTEAFF
TGTGCCTGGCTTCCGACCCGGACGTTTGGCACTGAAGCTTTCTTT
>TRBD1|.|15|TRBJ1-2|TRBV9
CASSPKGQGEAGYTF
TGTGCCAGCAGCCCAAAAGGACAGGGAGAAGCGGGCTACACCTTC
>.|few|13|TRBJ1-2|TRBV7-9
CASSLGQNYGYTF
TGTGCCAGCAGCTTAGGACAGAACTATGGCTACACCTTC
>TRBD2|.|15|TRBJ2-7|TRBV4-2
CASSPVLAGGAEQYF
TGTGCCAGCAGCCCGGTGCTAGCGGGAGGGGCCGAGCAGTACTTC
>.|once|16|TRBJ1-1|TRBV5-8
CASSLPSGGGATEAFF
TGTGCCAGCAGCCTCCCAAGTGGGGGGGGAGCCACTGAAGCTTTCTTT
>.|.|13|TRBJ2-3|TRBV7-3
CASSLLLEDTQYF
TGTGCCAGCAGCTTACTGCTGGAAGATACGCAGTATTTT
>.|few|11|TRBJ1-2|TRBV21-1
CASSKVDGYTF
TGTGCCAGCAGCAAAGTAGATGGCTACACCTTC
>.|few|14|TRBJ2-7|TRBV7-8
CASSRSSVQTEQYF
TGTGCCAGCAGCCGCTCCTCGGTTCAGACGGAGCAGTACTTC
>.|few|13|TRBJ1-2|TRBV5-4
CASSLVTGYGYTF
TGTGCCAGCAGCTTGGTAACCGGCTATGGCTACACCTTC
>.|.|15|TRBJ1-2|TRBV19
CASSMNVGRIYGYTF
TGTGCCAGTAGTATGAATGTGGGGCGGATCTATGGCTACACCTTC
>.|.|11|TRBJ2-4|TRBV7-9
CASSTDRLQYF
TGTGCCAGCAGCACAGACCGACTTCAGTACTTC
>.|.|15|TRBJ2-7|TRBV7-2
CASSPRGPLLRWQYF
TGTGCCAGCAGCCCAAGGGGACCCCTTTTACGATGGCAGTACTTC
>.|few|16|TRBJ2-1|TRBV9
CASSALGHPIYNEQFF
TGTGCCAGCAGCGCCCTGGGACACCCTATATACAATGAGCAGTTCTTC
>.|.|16|TRBJ2-1|TRBV4-1
CASSQWGRSSYNEQFF
TGCGCCAGCAGCCAGTGGGGGCGGAGCTCCTACAATGAGCAGTTCTTC
>TRBD2|.|13|TRBJ2-1|TRBV29-1
CSVTGLAGNEQFF
TGCAGCGTAACGGGACTAGCGGGCAATGAGCAGTTCTTC
>.|once|12|TRBJ2-7|TRBV18
CASSQQGYGQYF
TGTGCCAGCTCTCAACAGGGCTACGGGCAGTACTTC
>TRBD2|.|12|TRBJ2-7|TRBV27
CASPRGSYEQYF
TGTGCCAGCCCCCGCGGGAGCTACGAGCAGTACTTC
>.|.|13|TRBJ1-1|TRBV28
CASSHGRDTEAFF
TGTGCCAGCAGCCACGGACGGGACACTGAAGCTTTCTTT
>TRBD2|.|14|TRBJ2-1|TRBV7-9
CASSVPRLASEQFF
TGTGCCAGCAGCGTCCCACGACTAGCCAGTGAGCAGTTCTTC
>TRBD1|.|15|TRBJ1-4|TRBV6-1
CASSPRDRGFEKLFF
TGTGCCAGCAGCCCACGCGACAGGGGATTTGAAAAACTGTTTTTT